This T cell receptor (beta chain) was sequenced for a study of blood T cell repertoires in COVID-19. Participants were aged roughly 18 to 95 years, lived in about two dozen US areas, and enrolled virtually. Self-reported history from a screening survey and questionnaire set each donor's cohort. Data came from immunoSEQ multiplex PCR; TCRdb stores just in-frame clones and leaves some out. Among about 140,000 clones listed, 84% were seen once. The specimen was PBMCs or T cells enriched from blood (not recorded which). The TCR sequence derives from a woman aged 18-35 years who had been exposed to COVID-19.

CDR3 loop: CASSVAGAHNEQFF. The CDR3 nucleotides read TGTGCCAGCAGCGTAGCGGGAGCGCACAATGAGCAGTTCTTC. V usage is TRBV9 and J usage is TRBJ2-1, with TRBD2 as a possible D gene (6 bases). CDR3 length: 14 amino acids. The V gene's germline CDR1 is SGDLS and CDR2 YYNGEE. Trimming stripped 0 bases from V and 5 bases from J, with 9 bases between.